This entry lists 29 T cell receptor beta chains sequenced from one sample in a study. Cells sorted as Tregs were CD4+, CD25+ and CD127-/low. Each CDR3 protein gets one entry after TCRdb re-called the 5' RACE reads with MiXCR. Among tens of thousands of distinct CDR3 sequences listed, less than 25% were seen once. Sequencing was done on a sample of Tregs sorted from blood. These receptors were taken from a female donor with breast cancer.

In its sample, this clonotype was seen many times. The chain uses TRBV20-1 and TRBJ2-1, with D perhaps assigned TRBD1 or TRBD2 (5 bases each). Per the germline V gene, CDR1 is DFQATT and CDR2 is SNEGSKA (reference sequence). This CDR3 has 16 amino acids. V dropped 0 bases and J dropped 8 bases, with 20 bases sitting between them. The DNA for the CDR3 is TGCAGTGCTAGAGATTATAGCGCCCATTTAGGGGATGAGCAGTTCTTC. It codes for CSARDYSAHLGDEQFF.

This clonotype has more than one count but fewer than ten. The chain is built from TRBV4-2 and TRBJ2-7; 10 bases are shared with TRBD1. The CDR3 length is 14 residues. Germline loops: CDR1 LGHNA, CDR2 YNFKEQ. Trimming at V came to 8 bases and at J to 3 bases, leaving 7 bases not matched to a gene. The CDR3 DNA follows: TGTGCCAGCGGCCGGACAGGGGGGGGCTACGAGCAGTACTTC. Protein: CASGRTGGGYEQYF.

The rearrangement links TRBV29-1 to TRBJ1-2, with 7 bases fitting TRBD1. V trimming: 3 bases; J trimming: 10 bases; junction bases outside the gene matches: 11. The CDR3 runs to 13 residues. Germline values: CDR1 SQVTM, CDR2 ANQGSEA. The CDR3 here is CSVDTGVARAYTF. For the CDR3, the DNA is TGCAGCGTTGACACAGGGGTGGCAAGAGCCTACACCTTC.

In its sample, this clonotype was seen a few times. A much more abundant neighbour one base away suggests this may be a read error. The CDR3 carries no conserved terminal phenylalanine or tryptophan, so it likely arises from a read error. The chain employs TRBV12-3 or TRBV12-4 and TRBJ1-2, with TRBD1 matching 9 bases. This CDR3 is 15 amino acids long. Trimming removed 5 bases from V and 6 bases from J; junction bases left unmatched: 10. CDR3 region: CASSEGGQGRDGYTV. The CDR3 region has the DNA TGTGCCAGCAGTGAGGGGGGACAGGGAAGGGATGGCTACACCGTC.

This clonotype was observed at least ten times. This chain links TRBV9 with TRBJ2-1, with D uncertain. The CDR3 contains 14 residues. V was shortened by 0 bases and J by 1 base, with 5 bases between the two germline ends. Germline V gene data show CDR1 as SGDLS and CDR2 as YYNGEE. CDR3 residues: CASSVVFSYNEQFF. For the CDR3, the DNA is TGTGCCAGCAGCGTAGTATTTTCCTACAATGAGCAGTTCTTC.

Only a few counts were recorded for this clonotype. The rearrangement uses TRBV2 and TRBJ2-7; D not resolved. The V gene's germline CDR1 is SNHLY and CDR2 FYNNEI. There are 10 residues in the CDR3. The germline V and J ends were trimmed by 7 bases and 3 bases, with 4 bases remaining between them. The CDR3, as DNA: TGTGCCAGCAAGGGCTACGAGCAGTACTTC. This encodes CASKGYEQYF.

A remark on this clonotype: A read error may be the cause here, since a much bigger clone is one base away. This chain joins TRBV28 and TRBJ2-7, with TRBD1 matching 9 bases. The CDR3 is made up of 12 amino acids. The germline CDR1 and CDR2 sequences are MDHEN and SYDVKM. V was pared by 11 bases and J by 6 bases, with 8 bases of the junction left unmatched. The CDR3 region has the DNA TGTGCCGGCCTACAGGGGGCCTCCGAGCAGTACTTC. Translation: CAGLQGASEQYF.

This clonotype was counted between two and nine times. The rearrangement uses TRBV7-3 and TRBJ2-7; TRBD1 might be the D (7 bases). Deletions cut 5 bases from V and 4 bases from J, with 21 bases between. CDR3 length: 16 amino acids. From germline, CDR1 is SGHTA and CDR2 FQGTGA. CDR3 bases: TGTGCCAGCAGCCCGGAGGGACAGCTTACTTCTTACGAGCAGTACTTC. Translating gives CASSPEGQLTSYEQYF.

V is TRBV29-1 and J is TRBJ2-7, with TRBD1 matching over 7 bases. The CDR3 is made up of 12 amino acids. Germline V gene data show CDR1 as SQVTM and CDR2 as ANQGSEA. Trimming took 6 bases from V and 4 from J; bases not matched to a gene: 6. DNA for the CDR3: TGCAGCGTCCAGACAGGGTGGTACGAGCAGTACTTC. Amino acids: CSVQTGWYEQYF.

This rearrangement joins TRBV5-4 to TRBJ1-5, with D perhaps TRBD1 (5 bases). The CDR3 spans 13 residues. Germline V gene data show CDR1 as SGHNT and CDR2 as YYREEE (reference sequence). Trimming removed 3 bases at V and 4 bases at J, with 8 bases between. CDR3 loop: CASSSDTNQPQHF. As DNA, the CDR3 is TGTGCCAGCAGCTCGGACACGAATCAGCCCCAGCATTTT.

This clonotype has just a few counts. The chain couples TRBV6-5 to TRBJ1-6; D call uncertain. V was cut by 6 bases and J by 2 bases, with 8 bases left in between. CDR1 and CDR2 from the germline V gene are MNHEY and SVGAGI. The CDR3 runs 14 residues. The CDR3 reads CASSSGAYNSPLHF. The DNA for the CDR3 is TGTGCCAGCAGCTCCGGGGCCTATAATTCACCCCTCCACTTT.

The table lists this clonotype with a count of one. Being one base from a much bigger clone, this may be a read error. This sequence joins TRBV12-3 or TRBV12-4 and TRBJ2-1; no reliable D call. CDR3 length: 11 amino acids. The CDR3 loop reads CAGSLVHEQFF. CDR3 coding DNA: TGTGCCGGCAGTTTAGTGCATGAGCAGTTCTTC.

This clonotype has more than one count but fewer than ten. The V and J genes are TRBV5-1 and TRBJ2-6, with a possible D match to TRBD1 (6 bases). CDR1 and CDR2 (germline): SGHRS, YFSETQ. CDR3 length: 19 residues. Trimming stripped 0 bases from V and 0 bases from J, with 16 bases between. CDR3: CASSLAPRGWGSGANVLTF. CDR3 in DNA: TGCGCCAGCAGCTTGGCACCCAGGGGATGGGGCTCTGGGGCCAACGTCCTGACTTTC.

There are many counts of this clonotype. CDR3 protein: CASSPGYTEAFF. The CDR3 DNA is TGCGCCAGCAGTCCAGGATACACTGAAGCTTTCTTT. The chain carries TRBV4-1 and TRBJ1-1; D gene ambiguous. Trimming pared 6 bases from V and 3 bases from J, leaving 8 bases between. This CDR3 is 12 amino acids long. CDR1 MGHRA and CDR2 YSYEKL come from the germline V gene.

The rearrangement uses TRBV7-9 and TRBJ2-1, with D unclear. The length of the CDR3 is 14 residues. V gave up 4 bases and J gave up 8 bases, with 15 bases separating them. The V gene's germline CDR1 is SEHNR and CDR2 FQNEAQ (reference sequence). CDR3 coding DNA: TGTGCCAGCAGCTCCCCGGGCCCCCGACATGAGCAGTTCTTC. Translated, it gives CASSSPGPRHEQFF.

Only a few counts were recorded for this clonotype. The rearrangement links TRBV5-1 to TRBJ2-7, with D hard to call. Trimming cost V 0 bases and J 1 base, with 5 bases left between them. Germline V CDR1 and CDR2: SGHRS, YFSETQ. The CDR3 is 13 residues long. CDR3 DNA sequence: TGCGCCAGCAGCTTGGAGGGATCCTACGAGCAGTACTTC. This codes for CASSLEGSYEQYF.

The gene calls are TRBV28 and TRBJ2-3, with 7 bases lining up with TRBD2. The CDR3 runs 16 residues. With V trimmed by 8 bases and J by 4 bases, 15 bases remained unmatched. CDR1 and CDR2 from the germline V gene are MDHEN and SYDVKM. The CDR3 protein is CASGTTGEAGSDTQYF. In DNA, the CDR3 is TGTGCCAGCGGTACTACAGGTGAAGCGGGGTCAGATACGCAGTATTTT.

This clonotype was detected many times. The chain couples TRBV27 to TRBJ2-7; 7 bases are a match to TRBD1. CDR3 length: 16 amino acids. Germline CDR1 and CDR2: MNHEY and SMNVEV (reference sequence). J gave up 2 bases and V 0 bases, and 7 bases lay outside the gene matches. The CDR3 loop is CASSLSPDRRTYEQYF. CDR3 DNA: TGTGCCAGCAGTTTATCCCCGGACAGGAGGACCTACGAGCAGTACTTC.

The chain carries TRBV7-9 and TRBJ1-2, with D possibly being TRBD1 (6 bases). V lost 1 base and J 6 bases, leaving 15 bases between the germline ends. The CDR3 is 15 amino acids. Germline CDR1 and CDR2: SEHNR and FQNEAQ (reference sequence). Here the CDR3 reads CASSLEGHRGHGYTF. CDR3 sequence (DNA): TGTGCCAGCAGCTTAGAGGGACATCGCGGCCATGGCTACACCTTC.

The J gene is TRBJ2-1, the V gene TRBV4-2; D remains unclear. The germline V gene encodes CDR1 LGHNA and CDR2 YNFKEQ. V was trimmed by 5 bases and J by 9 bases, leaving 20 bases between them. CDR3 length: 15 residues. The CDR3, as DNA: TGTGCCAGCAGCGGTTCTGGACCGGGTGCCTCTGAGCAGTTCTTC. Protein sequence: CASSGSGPGASEQFF.

This rearrangement joins TRBV27 to TRBJ2-2; D is uncertain. This CDR3 has 14 amino acids. The germline CDR1 and CDR2 sequences are MNHEY and SMNVEV (reference sequence). V gave up 4 bases and J gave up 0 bases, with 6 bases separating them. The CDR3: CASSSTANTGELFF. DNA of the CDR3: TGTGCCAGCAGTTCCACCGCGAACACCGGGGAGCTGTTTTTT.

About this clonotype: A much larger clone sits a single nucleotide away, making a read error possible. V usage is TRBV5-1 and J usage is TRBJ2-7; possible D gene TRBD2, 6 bases. Trimming shortened V by 1 base and J by 6 bases, and 17 bases separated the two germline ends. Germline assignment: CDR1 SGHRS and CDR2 YFSETQ. This CDR3 comprises 15 residues. This CDR3 is CASSLLGTGACEQYF. The CDR3 DNA reads as TGCGCCAGCAGCTTGTTAGGGACTGGAGCCTGCGAGCAGTACTTC.

For this clonotype: A much larger clone sits a single nucleotide away, making a read error possible. The V and J genes are TRBV10-3 and TRBJ2-2; TRBD1 agrees at 7 bases. V lost 4 bases, J lost 3 bases, and 20 bases stayed unmatched. CDR3 length: 20 residues. Germline lookup yields CDR1 ENHRY and CDR2 SYGVKD. CDR3 sequence: CAISALGKMGQIHDTGELFF. Written as DNA, the CDR3 is TGTGCCATCAGTGCTCTTGGAAAGATGGGACAGATACATGACACCGGGGAGCTGTTTTTT.

The chain is built from TRBV20-1 and TRBJ2-3, with 8 bases lining up with TRBD2. Trimming at V came to 5 bases and at J to 5 bases, leaving 9 bases not matched to a gene. Germline assignment: CDR1 DFQATT and CDR2 SNEGSKA (reference sequence). The CDR3 has 14 residues. The CDR3 sequence: CSALTGGVGDTQYF. The CDR3 DNA is TGCAGTGCTCTTACGGGAGGGGTTGGAGATACGCAGTATTTT.

The CDR3 DNA follows: TGTGCCAGCAGCTTACTCGCGGGAGTGTCCGGGGAGCTGTTTTTT. This translates into CASSLLAGVSGELFF. The V and J genes are TRBV11-2 and TRBJ2-2; 7 nucleotides agree with TRBD2. The V gene end was trimmed by 2 bases and the J gene end by 6 bases; junction bases not matched to a gene: 6. This CDR3 is 15 amino acids long. Germline CDR1 is SGHAT and CDR2 is FQNNGV.

This clonotype rates as medium-sized. This rearrangement joins TRBV29-1 to TRBJ2-7; 7 nucleotides agree with TRBD1. The CDR3 is made up of 12 amino acids. V trimming: 6 bases; J trimming: 0 bases; junction bases outside the gene matches: 2. CDR1 and CDR2 from the germline V gene are SQVTM and ANQGSEA. CDR3 nucleotide sequence: TGCAGCGTCAGACAGGGCTCCTACGAGCAGTACTTC. Protein: CSVRQGSYEQYF.

A remark on this clonotype: Germline and junction disagree at one end, which may indicate a read error. This chain joins TRBV7-7 and TRBJ2-5; D is perhaps TRBD1 (6 bases). The CDR3 has 14 residues. CDR1 and CDR2 from the germline V gene are SSHAT and FNYEAQ (reference sequence). CDR3 in amino acids: CASSPRSGEETQYF. The CDR3 bases are TGTGCTAGCAGCCCGCGTTCAGGGGAAGAGACCCAGTACTTC.

With respect to this clonotype: The junction differs from germline at one of its ends, possibly a read error. The V and J genes are TRBV11-3 and TRBJ2-1; unclear D gene. The CDR3 runs 14 residues. Per the germline V gene, CDR1 is SGHNT and CDR2 is YENEEA. The CDR3 sequence: CASGFGGSYNEQFF. The DNA of the CDR3 is TGTGCCAGCGGCTTCGGTGGCTCCTACAATGAGCAGTTCTTC.

The table lists this clonotype with a few counts. The chain combines TRBV4-2 with TRBJ1-6; 7 bases agree with TRBD1. Germline V gives CDR1 LGHNA, CDR2 YNFKEQ. This CDR3 contains 18 residues. V lost 4 bases, J lost 7 bases, and 16 bases stayed unmatched. The CDR3 spells CASSRAGPTGIRNSPLHF. The DNA for the CDR3 is TGTGCCAGCAGCCGGGCCGGCCCGACAGGGATTAGGAATTCACCCCTCCACTTT.